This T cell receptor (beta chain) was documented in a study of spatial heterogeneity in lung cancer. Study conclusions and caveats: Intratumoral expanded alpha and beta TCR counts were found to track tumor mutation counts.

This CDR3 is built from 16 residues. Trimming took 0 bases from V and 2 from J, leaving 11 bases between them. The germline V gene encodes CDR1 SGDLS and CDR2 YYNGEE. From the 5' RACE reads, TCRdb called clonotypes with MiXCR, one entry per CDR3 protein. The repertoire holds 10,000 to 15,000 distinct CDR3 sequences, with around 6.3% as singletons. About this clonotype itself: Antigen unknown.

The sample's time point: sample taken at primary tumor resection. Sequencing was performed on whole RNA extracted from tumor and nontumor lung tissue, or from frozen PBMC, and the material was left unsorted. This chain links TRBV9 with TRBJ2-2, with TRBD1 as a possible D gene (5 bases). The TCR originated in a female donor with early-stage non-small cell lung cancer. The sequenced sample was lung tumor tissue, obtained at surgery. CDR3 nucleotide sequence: TGTGCCAGCAGCGTAGCAGGGTCGATAAACACCGGGGAGCTGTTTTTT. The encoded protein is CASSVAGSINTGELFF.